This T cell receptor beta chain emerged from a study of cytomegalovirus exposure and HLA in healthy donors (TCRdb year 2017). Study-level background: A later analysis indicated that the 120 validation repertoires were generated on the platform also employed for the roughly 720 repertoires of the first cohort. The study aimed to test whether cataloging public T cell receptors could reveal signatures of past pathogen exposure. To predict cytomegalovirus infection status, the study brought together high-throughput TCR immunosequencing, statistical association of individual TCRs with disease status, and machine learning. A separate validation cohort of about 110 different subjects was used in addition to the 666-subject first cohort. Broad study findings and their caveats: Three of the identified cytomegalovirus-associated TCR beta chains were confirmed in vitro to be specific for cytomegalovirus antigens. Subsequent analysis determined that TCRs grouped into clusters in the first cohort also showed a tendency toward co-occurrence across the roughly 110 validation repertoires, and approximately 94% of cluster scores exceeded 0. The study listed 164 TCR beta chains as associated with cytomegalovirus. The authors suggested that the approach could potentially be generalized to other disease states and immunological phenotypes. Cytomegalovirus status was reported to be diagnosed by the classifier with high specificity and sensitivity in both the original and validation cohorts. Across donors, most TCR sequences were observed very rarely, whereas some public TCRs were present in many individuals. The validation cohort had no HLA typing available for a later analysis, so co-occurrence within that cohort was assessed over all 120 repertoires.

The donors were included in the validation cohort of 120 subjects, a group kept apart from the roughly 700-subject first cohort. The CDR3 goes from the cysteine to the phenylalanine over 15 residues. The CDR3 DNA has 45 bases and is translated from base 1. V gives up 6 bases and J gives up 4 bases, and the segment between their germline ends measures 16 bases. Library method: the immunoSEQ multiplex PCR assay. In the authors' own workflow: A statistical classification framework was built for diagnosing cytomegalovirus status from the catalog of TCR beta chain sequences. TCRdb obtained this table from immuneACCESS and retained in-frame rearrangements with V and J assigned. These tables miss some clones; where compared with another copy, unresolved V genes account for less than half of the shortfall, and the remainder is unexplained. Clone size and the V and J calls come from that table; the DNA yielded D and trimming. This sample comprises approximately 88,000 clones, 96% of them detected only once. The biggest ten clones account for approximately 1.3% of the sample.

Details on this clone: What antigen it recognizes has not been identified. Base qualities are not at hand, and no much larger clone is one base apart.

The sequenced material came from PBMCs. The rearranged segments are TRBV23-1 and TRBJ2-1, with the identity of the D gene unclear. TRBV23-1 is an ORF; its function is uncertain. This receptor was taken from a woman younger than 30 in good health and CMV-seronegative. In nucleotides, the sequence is TGCGCCAGCAGCCCAAACGGTCCTGATTACAATGAGCAGTTCTTC. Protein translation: CASSPNGPDYNEQFF.